These 31 T cell receptor beta chains originate from one sample sequenced in a study of cytomegalovirus exposure and HLA in healthy donors. This PCR relied on a set of 60 Vbeta primers and 13 Jbeta primers. TCRdb keeps only in-frame clones here, not all; method: immunoSEQ multiplex PCR. Altogether approximately 150,000 clones are present, 65% to 85% being singletons, with the ten largest covering roughly 7.7%. Material: PBMCs. The receptors derive from a woman aged 25 to 45 in good health and CMV-seropositive.

CDR3 region: CASSGGVGAFF. CDR3 DNA sequence: TGCGCCAGCAGCGGAGGAGTAGGAGCTTTCTTT. The chain carries TRBV5-1 and TRBJ1-1; D unclear. The CDR3 runs to 11 residues. Trimming took off 4 bases at V and 10 bases at J, with 11 bases between the two ends. CDR1 is SGHRS and CDR2 is YFSETQ in the germline V gene.

As for this clone: Other DNA sequences of this sample code for an identical CDR3. J is TRBJ2-7 and V is TRBV6-5, with 9 bases matching TRBD2. The germline CDR1 and CDR2 sequences are MNHEY and SVGAGI. Trimming at V came to 9 bases and at J to 4 bases, leaving 10 bases not matched to a gene. There are 14 residues in the CDR3. The CDR3 spells CASRLAGAGYEQYF. CDR3 bases: TGTGCCAGTAGATTAGCGGGGGCGGGGTACGAGCAGTACTTC.

The rearrangement joins TRBV7-6 to TRBJ1-1, with 7 bases aligning to TRBD1. CDR3 length: 14 residues. The J segment lost 3 bases and the V segment lost 1 base, leaving 2 bases of the junction unmatched. Per the germline V gene, CDR1 is SGHVS and CDR2 is FNYEAQ. For the CDR3, the DNA is TGTGCCAGCAGCTTAGTTGACAGGGACACTGAAGCTTTCTTT. It specifies CASSLVDRDTEAFF.

V is TRBV5-1 and J is TRBJ2-7, with TRBD1 as a possible D gene (6 bases). Germline assignment: CDR1 SGHRS and CDR2 YFSETQ. The length of the CDR3 is 14 residues. V dropped 4 bases and J dropped 3 bases, with 14 bases sitting between them. The chain's CDR3 is CASSTGQLLYEQYF. The DNA of the CDR3 is TGCGCCAGCAGCACCGGACAGTTACTCTACGAGCAGTACTTC.

The chain carries TRBV4-2 and TRBJ2-2, with D perhaps TRBD2 (7 bases). The germline gives CDR1 LGHNA, CDR2 YNFKEQ. CDR3 length equals 20 residues. V lost 1 base and J 1 base, leaving 22 bases between the germline ends. The CDR3 protein is CASSQGMEAGALLNTGELFF. The CDR3 bases are TGTGCCAGCAGCCAAGGAATGGAGGCGGGGGCCCTTCTGAACACCGGGGAGCTGTTTTTT.

The V call is TRBV27, the J call TRBJ1-6; D unclear. Trimming shortened V by 0 bases and J by 0 bases, and 6 bases separated the two germline ends. The CDR3 is 16 amino acids. Germline CDR1 and CDR2: MNHEY and SMNVEV (reference sequence). This chain's CDR3 is CASSLSGSSYNSPLHF. In nucleotides, the CDR3 is TGTGCCAGCAGTTTATCCGGGAGCTCCTATAATTCACCCCTCCACTTT.

The CDR3 protein is CAWSDGRGQPQHF. CDR3 DNA sequence: TGTGCCTGGAGTGATGGAAGGGGTCAGCCCCAGCATTTT. This rearrangement joins TRBV30 to TRBJ1-5; TRBD1 might be the D (5 bases). The CDR3 contains 13 residues. Germline CDR1 is GTSNPN and CDR2 is SVGIG (reference sequence). The germline V and J ends were trimmed by 1 base and 6 bases, with 10 bases remaining between them.

This chain links TRBV19 with TRBJ2-2; 7 nucleotides line up with TRBD2. The V and J ends lost 4 bases and 3 bases, in that order; junction bases with no gene match: 8. Germline values: CDR1 LNHDA, CDR2 SQIVND (reference sequence). The CDR3 extends over 16 amino acids. The chain's CDR3 is CASSTNGGFDTGELFF. The CDR3 DNA reads TGTGCCAGTAGTACCAACGGGGGGTTTGACACCGGGGAGCTGTTTTTT.

This clone was counted only a few times. The rearrangement links TRBV11-2 to TRBJ2-7, with TRBD1 matching over 8 bases. Per germline, CDR1 SGHAT and CDR2 FQNNGV. J was trimmed by 5 bases and V by 3 bases; bases with no gene match: 3. The CDR3 contains 13 residues. In nucleotides, the CDR3 is TGTGCCAGCAGCTTGGACAGGGACGACGAGCAGTACTTC. Amino acids: CASSLDRDDEQYF.

The rearrangement joins TRBV6-1 to TRBJ2-7; maybe TRBD1 (6 bases). V lost 8 bases, J lost 5 bases, and 16 bases lay in between. From germline, CDR1 is MNHNS and CDR2 SASEGT. CDR3 length equals 13 residues. The CDR3 DNA is TGTGCCAGCTCATCCACAGGGATCAACGAGCAGTACTTC. This gives the protein CASSSTGINEQYF.

This chain uses TRBV28 with TRBJ1-6; tentative D call: TRBD1 (5 bases). V was trimmed by 7 bases and J by 9 bases, leaving 19 bases between them. The CDR3 consists of 15 residues. Germline V gives CDR1 MDHEN, CDR2 SYDVKM. The CDR3 nucleotides read TGTGCCAGCACCTATGGGGGGTCGTCGATTTCACCCCTCCACTTT. It codes for CASTYGGSSISPLHF.

This clone has more than one count but fewer than ten. The chain employs TRBV30 and TRBJ2-3, with TRBD1 matching 9 bases. J gave up 2 bases and V 5 bases, and 5 bases lay outside the gene matches. The length of the CDR3 is 14 residues. In germline, CDR1 is GTSNPN, CDR2 SVGIG (reference sequence). The CDR3 DNA reads TGTGCCTGGGGACAGGGGTTCTCCACAGATACGCAGTATTTT. Its translation is CAWGQGFSTDTQYF.

This clone was seen once. This chain's CDR3 is CASSPGQGDEQYF. Here the CDR3 DNA reads TGTGCCAGCAGCCCGGGACAGGGGGACGAGCAGTACTTC. V and J are TRBV7-8 and TRBJ2-7; 11 bases fit TRBD1. V trimming: 5 bases; J trimming: 5 bases; junction bases outside the gene matches: 2. This CDR3 is built from 13 residues. Germline loops: CDR1 SGHVS, CDR2 FQNEAQ.

The chain combines TRBV5-1 with TRBJ2-5; D is possibly TRBD1 (5 bases). The CDR3 totals 15 residues. V was clipped by 4 bases and J by 2 bases, with 15 bases between them. Germline V gene sequence: CDR1 SGHRS, CDR2 YFSETQ. CDR3 nucleotides: TGCGCCAGCAGCCCCCTTGGGGCAACACAAGAGACCCAGTACTTC. Translation: CASSPLGATQETQYF.

This chain links TRBV7-2 with TRBJ2-2, with TRBD1 matching over 11 bases. V was pared by 6 bases and J by 7 bases, with 7 bases of the junction left unmatched. The CDR3 has 15 residues. Germline values: CDR1 SGHTA, CDR2 FQGNSA. CDR3 region: CASRRTGGVGGELFF. The DNA of the CDR3 is TGTGCCAGCAGGCGGACAGGGGGCGTAGGCGGGGAGCTGTTTTTT.

The J gene is TRBJ1-6, the V gene TRBV19; 10 bases are shared with TRBD1. CDR1 and CDR2 (germline): LNHDA, SQIVND (reference sequence). The CDR3 spans 21 residues. J gave up 0 bases and V 7 bases, and 18 bases lay outside the gene matches. Here the CDR3 reads CASTPGGRDRGPSSYNSPLHF. In nucleotides, the CDR3 is TGTGCCAGTACTCCGGGGGGCCGGGACAGGGGACCGAGCTCCTATAATTCACCCCTCCACTTT.

The chain carries TRBV5-6 and TRBJ2-7, with 8 bases lining up with TRBD1. The CDR3 consists of 15 residues. CDR1 SGHDT and CDR2 YYEEEE come from the germline V gene. After removal of 4 bases from V and 1 base from J, the junction contained 7 bases not matched to a gene. The CDR3 region is CASSPGTGFSYEQYF. CDR3 coding DNA: TGTGCCAGCAGCCCCGGGACAGGCTTTTCCTACGAGCAGTACTTC.

The genes are TRBV4-2 and TRBJ2-1; a weak D match, TRBD2 (5 bases). V was shortened by 1 base and J by 3 bases, with 13 bases between the two germline ends. CDR1 and CDR2 (germline): LGHNA, YNFKEQ. CDR3 length: 16 amino acids. This CDR3 is CASSQGETDYYNEQFF. In nucleotides, the CDR3 is TGTGCCAGCAGCCAAGGGGAGACCGACTACTACAATGAGCAGTTCTTC.

The chain links TRBV27 to TRBJ1-2; the D gene is possibly TRBD1 (6 bases). Deletions cut 2 bases from V and 4 bases from J, with 14 bases between. Germline lookup yields CDR1 MNHEY and CDR2 SMNVEV (reference sequence). The CDR3 is 15 amino acids. The CDR3 bases are TGTGCCAGCAGTTTACGATGGGGCAGGGGCTATGGCTACACCTTC. Translation: CASSLRWGRGYGYTF.

The table lists this clone with a count of one. This rearrangement joins TRBV19 to TRBJ1-5; D uncertain. The CDR3 is 13 residues long. Germline V gene lookup returns CDR1 LNHDA and CDR2 SQIVND (reference sequence). V dropped 3 bases and J dropped 9 bases, with 12 bases sitting between them. CDR3: CASSIFGSGPQHF. In DNA, the CDR3 is TGTGCCAGTAGTATTTTTGGTAGCGGGCCCCAGCATTTT.

This chain joins TRBV4-2 and TRBJ2-3; 10 bases are a match to TRBD2. Germline assignment: CDR1 LGHNA and CDR2 YNFKEQ. CDR3 length: 17 residues. V dropped 1 base and J dropped 6; count of bases not matched to a gene: 10. CDR3 residues: CASSQGDTSGVGDTQYF. CDR3 bases: TGTGCCAGCAGCCAAGGTGATACTAGCGGGGTTGGGGATACGCAGTATTTT.

The V call is TRBV2, the J call TRBJ1-2, with 7 bases matching TRBD1. The germline V gene has CDR1 SNHLY and CDR2 FYNNEI. This CDR3 is 14 amino acids long. V lost 5 bases, J lost 3 bases, and 6 bases stayed unmatched. CDR3 nucleotide sequence: TGTGCCAGCAGTCCCACAACAGGGGACTATGGCTACACCTTC. Translated, it gives CASSPTTGDYGYTF. Filled out from reference TRBV2 and TRBJ1-2, the complete variable domain reads EPEVTQTPSHQVTQMGQEVILRCVPISNHLYFYWYRQILGQKVEFLVSFYNNEISEKSEIFDDQFSVERPDGSNFTLKIRSTKLEDSAMYFCASSPTTGDYGYTFGSGTRLTVV.

This sequence joins TRBV7-2 and TRBJ1-1; D is ambiguous. This CDR3 spans 13 amino acids. V lost 2 bases to trimming and J lost 9 bases, with 13 bases between them. CDR1 is SGHTA and CDR2 is FQGNSA in the germline V gene. CDR3 sequence: CASSLIFHEQAFF. The CDR3 DNA follows: TGTGCCAGCAGCTTAATCTTCCATGAGCAAGCTTTCTTT.

This clone was detected a few times. The chain recombines TRBV27 with TRBJ2-5; possibly TRBD2 for D (5 bases). Trimming removed 6 bases at V and 0 bases at J, with 8 bases between. Germline V gene lookup returns CDR1 MNHEY and CDR2 SMNVEV (reference sequence). The CDR3 length is 13 residues. CDR3 sequence: CASRAGNQETQYF. The CDR3 DNA is TGTGCCAGCAGGGCCGGGAACCAAGAGACCCAGTACTTC.

The chain is built from TRBV2 and TRBJ1-5; no reliable D call. V was shortened by 6 bases and J by 0 bases, with 6 bases between the two germline ends. This CDR3 is 13 amino acids long. Germline loops: CDR1 SNHLY, CDR2 FYNNEI. CDR3 loop: CASSTNSNQPQHF. CDR3 in DNA: TGTGCCAGCAGCACTAATAGCAATCAGCCCCAGCATTTT.

This chain links TRBV7-3 with TRBJ2-2; D unclear. Germline values: CDR1 SGHTA, CDR2 FQGTGA. Trimming cost V 1 base and J 3 bases, with 9 bases left between them. The CDR3 consists of 15 residues. The CDR3 bases are TGTGCCAGCAGCTTAAGATCTACAGACACCGGGGAGCTGTTTTTT. Translation: CASSLRSTDTGELFF.

CDR3 DNA: TGTGCCAGCAGCGCCCGGGACTTCCGAAGTTCTTATAATTCACCCCTCCACTTT. It is translated as CASSARDFRSSYNSPLHF. J is TRBJ1-6 and V is TRBV9, with D possibly matching TRBD1 (5 bases). Trimming pared 3 bases from V and 4 bases from J, leaving 20 bases between. The germline V gene encodes CDR1 SGDLS and CDR2 YYNGEE. The CDR3 runs 18 residues. The whole variable domain, filled in from reference TRBV9 and TRBJ1-6, reads DSGVTQTPKHLITATGQRVTLRCSPRSGDLSVYWYQQSLDQGLQFLIQYYNGEERAKGNILERFSAQQFPDLHSELNLSSLELGDSALYFCASSARDFRSSYNSPLHFGNGTRLTVT.

The chain carries TRBV18 and TRBJ1-2; D not resolved. This CDR3 contains 16 residues. Deletions cut 4 bases from V and 4 bases from J, with 19 bases between. Germline loops: CDR1 KGHSH, CDR2 LQKENI. The CDR3 is CASSQSSQRFFYGYTF. CDR3 DNA sequence: TGTGCCAGCTCACAATCGAGCCAGAGGTTCTTCTATGGCTACACCTTC.

The CDR3 loop is CASSQDSEKEAFF. The CDR3 nucleotides are TGCGCCAGCAGCCAAGATTCGGAGAAGGAAGCTTTCTTT. This chain joins TRBV4-3 and TRBJ1-1; the D is unclear. This CDR3 contains 13 residues. V dropped 0 bases and J dropped 8 bases, with 10 bases sitting between them. The germline V gene has CDR1 LGHNA and CDR2 YSLEER.

V gene TRBV19 combines with J gene TRBJ1-5, with a tentative D call TRBD1 (5 bases). Deletions cut 9 bases from V and 0 bases from J, with 24 bases between. From germline, CDR1 is LNHDA and CDR2 SQIVND (reference sequence). The CDR3 loop spans 18 amino acids. The chain's CDR3 is CARGSPGLPSFSNQPQHF. In nucleotides, the CDR3 is TGTGCCAGGGGATCCCCAGGGTTACCGAGTTTTAGCAATCAGCCCCAGCATTTT. Full variable domain (rest looked up from reference TRBV19 and TRBJ1-5): DGGITQSPKYLFRKEGQNVTLSCEQNLNHDAMYWYRQDPGQGLRLIYYSQIVNDFQKGDIAEGYSVSREKKESFPLTVTSAQKNPTAFYLCARGSPGLPSFSNQPQHFGDGTRLSIL.

This clone has a handful of counts. The rearrangement uses TRBV28 and TRBJ2-3; 8 bases fit TRBD2. This CDR3 spans 15 amino acids. V shed 6 bases and J 2 bases; nucleotides not matched to a gene: 7. Germline CDR1 reads MDHEN; CDR2 reads SYDVKM. The CDR3 loop reads CASRTGGGNTDTQYF. The CDR3 nucleotides are TGTGCCAGCAGGACCGGGGGGGGGAACACAGATACGCAGTATTTT.